This TCR beta chain was recorded in a study of T-cell memory formation after mild COVID-19. Each CDR3 protein gets one entry after TCRdb re-called the 5' RACE reads with MiXCR. The repertoire consists of approximately 250,000 distinct CDR3 sequences, with about 16% occurring once and the leading ten covering 2.1%. Germline loops: CDR1 LGHNA, CDR2 YSLEER. The ends were cut back, 4 bases at V and 2 bases at J, with 24 bases in the middle. The CDR3 length is 19 residues. This clonotype turned up a few times. The TCR sequence derives from an adult woman who had mild COVID-19 (a few samples of this study predate the infection). Cell type and time point are not known. Sequenced input: PBMCs or a T cell subset sorted from them (not recorded which). The chain combines TRBV4-3 with TRBJ2-1, with D hard to call. Here the CDR3 reads CASSRRNLTLRRAYNEQFF. The CDR3 coding sequence is TGCGCCAGCAGCCGAAGAAACCTGACCCTCCGCCGGGCCTACAATGAGCAGTTCTTC.